This T cell receptor beta chain was captured in a study of neurological immune-mediated disorders. TCRdb reprocessed the 5' RACE reads via MiXCR and lists one record per CDR3 protein. The data hold fewer than 25,000 distinct CDR3 sequences, with 13% observed a single time. Many counts were recorded for this clonotype. Specified time point: technical triplicate 1. The sequence was collected from a female donor with HTLV-1-associated myelopathy (HAM/TSP). The sample consisted of CD4+ T cells from blood.

The chain's CDR3 is CASSRTGGAGYGYTF. For the CDR3, the DNA is TGTGCCAGCAGCCGCACAGGGGGCGCCGGCTATGGCTACACCTTC. The chain uses TRBV11-3 and TRBJ1-2; 9 bases agree with TRBD1. After removal of 5 bases from V and 4 bases from J, the junction contained 8 bases not matched to a gene. The CDR3 is 15 residues long. Germline V gene lookup returns CDR1 SGHNT and CDR2 YENEEA. Looking up the rest from reference TRBV11-3 and TRBJ1-2 gives the full variable domain: EAGVVQSPRYKIIEKKQPVAFWCNPISGHNTLYWYLQNLGQGPELLIRYENEEAVDDSQLPKDRFSAERLKGVDSTLKIQPAELGDSAVYLCASSRTGGAGYGYTFGSGTRLTVV.